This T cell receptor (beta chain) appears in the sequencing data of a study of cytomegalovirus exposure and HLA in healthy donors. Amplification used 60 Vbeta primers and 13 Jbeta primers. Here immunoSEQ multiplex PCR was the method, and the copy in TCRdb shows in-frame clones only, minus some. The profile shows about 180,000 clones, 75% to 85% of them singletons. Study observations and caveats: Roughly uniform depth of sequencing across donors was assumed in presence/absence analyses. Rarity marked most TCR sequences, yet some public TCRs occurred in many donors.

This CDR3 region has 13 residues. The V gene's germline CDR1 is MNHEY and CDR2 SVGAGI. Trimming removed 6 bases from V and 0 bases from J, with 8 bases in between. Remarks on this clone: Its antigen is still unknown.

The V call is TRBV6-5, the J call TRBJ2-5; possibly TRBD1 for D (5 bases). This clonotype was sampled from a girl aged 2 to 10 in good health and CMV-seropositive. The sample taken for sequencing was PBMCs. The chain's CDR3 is CASSKGHQETQYF. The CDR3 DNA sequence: TGTGCCAGCAGCAAGGGGCACCAAGAGACCCAGTACTTC.